The T cell receptor (beta chain) under discussion was sequenced for a study of blood T cell repertoires in COVID-19. Whole-study context: Acute and convalescent COVID-19 samples came from the United States, Italy and Spain.

The V end lost 3 bases, the J end lost 6 bases, and 6 bases lay between the germline ends. CDR3 length equals 12 residues. Authors' processing steps: From reference gene primer amplification, estimates of nucleated cell counts were derived. This table comes from immunoSEQ multiplex PCR, and its TCRdb copy is limited to in-frame clones, with some not included. Clonal size and the V and J genes are those of that table, whereas D and trimming came from the DNA. The repertoire includes roughly 280,000 clones, approximately 85% of them detected once, and 11% sits in the top ten. A few counts support this clone.

The TCR was taken from a woman in her seventies with acute or convalescent COVID-19. Sequencing was done on a sample of peripheral blood. This sequence joins TRBV12-3 or TRBV12-4 and TRBJ2-4; no clear D gene. CDR3 residues: CASSFSANIQYF. As DNA, the CDR3 is TGTGCCAGCAGTTTTAGTGCAAACATTCAGTACTTC.